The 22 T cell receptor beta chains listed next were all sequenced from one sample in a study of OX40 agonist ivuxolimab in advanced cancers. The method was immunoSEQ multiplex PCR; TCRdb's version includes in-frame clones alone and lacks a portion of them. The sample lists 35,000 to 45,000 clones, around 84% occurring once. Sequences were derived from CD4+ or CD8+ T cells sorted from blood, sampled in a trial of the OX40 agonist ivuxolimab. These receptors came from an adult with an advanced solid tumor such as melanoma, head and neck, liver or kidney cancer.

The CDR3 DNA reads TGTGCCAGCAGTCCTCAGGGTTTCGGGAATCAGCCCCAGCATTTT. Translated: CASSPQGFGNQPQHF. The V call is TRBV7-6, the J call TRBJ1-5, with D maybe TRBD1 (5 bases). Germline loops: CDR1 SGHVS, CDR2 FNYEAQ. This CDR3 comprises 15 residues. Trimming pared 6 bases from V and 4 bases from J, leaving 16 bases between.

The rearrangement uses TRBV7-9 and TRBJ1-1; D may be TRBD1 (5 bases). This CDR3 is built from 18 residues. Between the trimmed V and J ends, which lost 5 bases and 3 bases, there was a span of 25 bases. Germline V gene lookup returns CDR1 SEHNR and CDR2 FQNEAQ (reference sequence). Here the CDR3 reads CASSLPPVAGRQDTEAFF. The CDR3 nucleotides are TGTGCCAGCAGCCTCCCCCCTGTGGCAGGGAGGCAGGACACTGAAGCTTTCTTT.

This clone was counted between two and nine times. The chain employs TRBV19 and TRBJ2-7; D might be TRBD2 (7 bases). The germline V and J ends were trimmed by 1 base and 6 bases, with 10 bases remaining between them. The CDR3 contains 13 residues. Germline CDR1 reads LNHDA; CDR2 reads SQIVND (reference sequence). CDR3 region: CASSIAGGLEQYV. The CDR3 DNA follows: TGTGCCAGTAGTATAGCGGGGGGCCTCGAGCAGTACGTC.

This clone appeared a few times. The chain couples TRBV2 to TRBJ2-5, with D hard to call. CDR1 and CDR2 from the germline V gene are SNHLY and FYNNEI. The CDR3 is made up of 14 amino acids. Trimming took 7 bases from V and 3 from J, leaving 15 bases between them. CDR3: CASTPRPSEETQYF. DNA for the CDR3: TGTGCCAGCACCCCCAGGCCCTCCGAAGAGACCCAGTACTTC. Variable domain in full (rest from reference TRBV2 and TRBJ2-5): EPEVTQTPSHQVTQMGQEVILRCVPISNHLYFYWYRQILGQKVEFLVSFYNNEISEKSEIFDDQFSVERPDGSNFTLKIRSTKLEDSAMYFCASTPRPSEETQYFGPGTRLLVL.

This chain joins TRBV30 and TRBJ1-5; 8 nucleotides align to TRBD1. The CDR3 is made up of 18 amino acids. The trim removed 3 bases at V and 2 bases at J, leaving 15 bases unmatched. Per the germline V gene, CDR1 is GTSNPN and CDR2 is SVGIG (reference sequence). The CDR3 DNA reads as TGTGCCTGGAGCTCCCCAGGGGGCGCGTTCTCTGGCAATCAGCCCCAGCATTTT. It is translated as CAWSSPGGAFSGNQPQHF. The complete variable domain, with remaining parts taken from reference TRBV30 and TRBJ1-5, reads SQTIHQWPATLVQPVGSPLSLECTVEGTSNPNLYWYRQAAGRGLQLLFYSVGIGQISSEVPQNLSASRPQDRQFILSSKKLLLSDSGFYLCAWSSPGGAFSGNQPQHFGDGTRLSIL.

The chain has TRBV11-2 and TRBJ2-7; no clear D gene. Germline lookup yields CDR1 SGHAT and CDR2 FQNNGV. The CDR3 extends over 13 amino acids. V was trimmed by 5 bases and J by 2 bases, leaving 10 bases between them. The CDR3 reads CASSPSKTYEQYV. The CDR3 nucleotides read TGTGCCAGCAGCCCCTCGAAGACCTACGAGCAGTACGTC.

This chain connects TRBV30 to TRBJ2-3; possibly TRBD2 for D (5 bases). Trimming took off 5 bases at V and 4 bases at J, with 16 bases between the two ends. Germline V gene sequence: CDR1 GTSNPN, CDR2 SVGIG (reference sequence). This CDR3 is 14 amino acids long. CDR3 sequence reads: CAWGFSVPPDTQYF. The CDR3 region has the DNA TGTGCCTGGGGGTTTAGCGTACCACCAGATACGCAGTATTTT.

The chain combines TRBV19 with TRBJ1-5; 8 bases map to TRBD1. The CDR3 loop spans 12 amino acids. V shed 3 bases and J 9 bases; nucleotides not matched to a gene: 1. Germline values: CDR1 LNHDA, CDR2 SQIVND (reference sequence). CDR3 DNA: TGTGCCAGTAGTATGACAGGGGTGCCCCAGCATTTT. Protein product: CASSMTGVPQHF.

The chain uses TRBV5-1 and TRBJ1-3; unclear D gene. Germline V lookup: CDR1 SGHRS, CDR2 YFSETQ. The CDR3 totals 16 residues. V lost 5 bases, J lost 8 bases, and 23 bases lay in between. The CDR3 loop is CASRKGPERSTDTIYF. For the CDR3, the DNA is TGCGCCAGCAGAAAGGGCCCTGAACGCAGTACGGACACCATATATTTT. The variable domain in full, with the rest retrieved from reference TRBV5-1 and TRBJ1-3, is KAGVTQTPRYLIKTRGQQVTLSCSPISGHRSVSWYQQTPGQGLQFLFEYFSETQRNKGNFPGRFSGRQFSNSRSEMNVSTLELGDSALYLCASRKGPERSTDTIYFGEGSWLTVV.

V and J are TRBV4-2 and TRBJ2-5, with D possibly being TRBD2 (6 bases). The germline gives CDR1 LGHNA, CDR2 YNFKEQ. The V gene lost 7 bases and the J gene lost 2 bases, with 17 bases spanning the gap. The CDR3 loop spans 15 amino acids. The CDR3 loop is CASNPEAGHQETQYF. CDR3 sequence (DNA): TGTGCCAGCAATCCAGAGGCGGGGCATCAAGAGACCCAGTACTTC.

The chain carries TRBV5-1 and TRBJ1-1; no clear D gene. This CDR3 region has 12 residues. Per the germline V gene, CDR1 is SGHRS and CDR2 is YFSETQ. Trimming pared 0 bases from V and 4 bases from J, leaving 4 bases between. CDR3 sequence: CASSLGTTEAFF. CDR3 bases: TGCGCCAGCAGCTTGGGGACCACTGAAGCTTTCTTT.

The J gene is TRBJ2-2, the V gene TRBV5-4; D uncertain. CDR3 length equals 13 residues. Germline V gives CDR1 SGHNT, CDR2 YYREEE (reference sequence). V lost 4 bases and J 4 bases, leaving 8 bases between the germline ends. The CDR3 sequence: CASSQESTGELFF. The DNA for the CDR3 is TGTGCCAGCAGCCAAGAATCCACCGGGGAGCTGTTTTTT.

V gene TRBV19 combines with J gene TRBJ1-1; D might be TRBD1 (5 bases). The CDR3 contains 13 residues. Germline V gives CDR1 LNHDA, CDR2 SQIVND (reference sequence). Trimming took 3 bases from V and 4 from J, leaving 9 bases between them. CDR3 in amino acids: CASSIWDLTEAFF. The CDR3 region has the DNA TGTGCCAGTAGTATCTGGGACCTCACTGAAGCTTTCTTT.

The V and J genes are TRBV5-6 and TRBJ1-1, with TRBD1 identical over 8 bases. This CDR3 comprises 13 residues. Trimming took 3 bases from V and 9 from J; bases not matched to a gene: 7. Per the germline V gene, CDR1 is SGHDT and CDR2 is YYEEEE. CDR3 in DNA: TGTGCCAGCAGCTGGGACCGGACAGGGAAAGCTTTCTTT. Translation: CASSWDRTGKAFF.

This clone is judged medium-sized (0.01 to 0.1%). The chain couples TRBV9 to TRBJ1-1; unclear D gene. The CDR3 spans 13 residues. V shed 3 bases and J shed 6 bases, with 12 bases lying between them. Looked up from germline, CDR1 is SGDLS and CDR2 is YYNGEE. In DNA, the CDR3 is TGTGCCAGCAGCGGGAGCTACATGGCTGAAGCTTTCTTT. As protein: CASSGSYMAEAFF. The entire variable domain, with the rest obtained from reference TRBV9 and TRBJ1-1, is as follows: DSGVTQTPKHLITATGQRVTLRCSPRSGDLSVYWYQQSLDQGLQFLIQYYNGEERAKGNILERFSAQQFPDLHSELNLSSLELGDSALYFCASSGSYMAEAFFGQGTRLTVV.

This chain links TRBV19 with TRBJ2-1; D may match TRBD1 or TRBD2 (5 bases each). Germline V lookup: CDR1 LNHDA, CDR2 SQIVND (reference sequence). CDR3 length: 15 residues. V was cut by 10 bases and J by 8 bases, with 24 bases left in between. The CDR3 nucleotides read TGTGCCACAAACTCAAACGGGCTCCTGGGGGATGAGCAGTTCTTC. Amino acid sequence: CATNSNGLLGDEQFF. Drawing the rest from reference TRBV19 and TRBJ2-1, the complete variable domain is DGGITQSPKYLFRKEGQNVTLSCEQNLNHDAMYWYRQDPGQGLRLIYYSQIVNDFQKGDIAEGYSVSREKKESFPLTVTSAQKNPTAFYLCATNSNGLLGDEQFFGPGTRLTVL.

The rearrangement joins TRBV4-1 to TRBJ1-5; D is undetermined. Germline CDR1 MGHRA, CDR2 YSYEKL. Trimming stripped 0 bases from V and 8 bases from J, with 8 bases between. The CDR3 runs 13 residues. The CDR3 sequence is CASSQEPAEPQHF. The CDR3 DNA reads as TGCGCCAGCAGCCAAGAGCCCGCGGAGCCCCAGCATTTT.

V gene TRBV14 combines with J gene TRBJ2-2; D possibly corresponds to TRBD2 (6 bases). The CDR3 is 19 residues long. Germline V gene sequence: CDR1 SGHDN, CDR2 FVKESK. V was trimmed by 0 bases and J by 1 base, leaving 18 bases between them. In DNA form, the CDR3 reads TGTGCCAGCAGCCAAGATTGGGGTGGAGGGAAGAAGAACACCGGGGAGCTGTTTTTT. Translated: CASSQDWGGGKKNTGELFF.

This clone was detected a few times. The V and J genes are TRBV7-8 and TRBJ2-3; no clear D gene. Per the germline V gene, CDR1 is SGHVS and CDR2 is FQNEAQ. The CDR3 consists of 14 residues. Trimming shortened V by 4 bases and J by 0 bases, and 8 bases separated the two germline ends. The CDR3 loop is CASSSPESTDTQYF. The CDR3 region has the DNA TGTGCCAGCAGCTCCCCCGAAAGCACAGATACGCAGTATTTT.

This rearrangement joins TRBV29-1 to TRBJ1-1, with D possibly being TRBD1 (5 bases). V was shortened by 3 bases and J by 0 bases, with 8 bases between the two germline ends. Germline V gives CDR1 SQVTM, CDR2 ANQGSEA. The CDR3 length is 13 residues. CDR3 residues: CSVDGGLNTEAFF. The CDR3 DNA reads TGCAGCGTTGACGGGGGGTTGAACACTGAAGCTTTCTTT.

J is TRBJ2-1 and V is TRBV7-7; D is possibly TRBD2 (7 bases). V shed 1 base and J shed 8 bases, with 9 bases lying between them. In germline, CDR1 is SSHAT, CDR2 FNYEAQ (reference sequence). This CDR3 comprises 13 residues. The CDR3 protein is CASSLGGGDEQFF. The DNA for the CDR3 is TGTGCCAGCAGCTTAGGGGGGGGCGATGAGCAGTTCTTC.

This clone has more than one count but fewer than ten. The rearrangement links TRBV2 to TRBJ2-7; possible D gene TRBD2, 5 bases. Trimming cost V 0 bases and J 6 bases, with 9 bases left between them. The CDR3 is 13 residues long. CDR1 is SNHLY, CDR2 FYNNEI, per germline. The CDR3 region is CASSEAYGIEQYF. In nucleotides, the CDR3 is TGTGCCAGCAGTGAAGCCTACGGGATCGAGCAGTACTTC. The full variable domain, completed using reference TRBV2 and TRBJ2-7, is EPEVTQTPSHQVTQMGQEVILRCVPISNHLYFYWYRQILGQKVEFLVSFYNNEISEKSEIFDDQFSVERPDGSNFTLKIRSTKLEDSAMYFCASSEAYGIEQYFGPGTRLTVT.